A selection of T cell receptor beta chains follows, all from one sample in a study of cytomegalovirus exposure and HLA in healthy donors. Data came from immunoSEQ multiplex PCR; TCRdb stores just in-frame clones and leaves some out. The sample includes roughly 100,000 clones, 70% to 80% seen only once; the top ten take under 1.5%. The specimen was PBMCs. These receptor sequences come from a man aged 40-50 years in good health and CMV-seronegative. Each CDR3 is given with its conserved first and last residue. D genes are given only for firm matches. Where a row states a size, it is once, few, many or the class of an expanded clone; other rows omit it.

clone_size j_call cdr3_length d_call v_call cdr3_nt cdr3_aa
. TRBJ2-2 15 . TRBV7-9 TGTGCCAGCAGCCCCCTAGGGGGGGGCACCGGGGAGCTGTTTTTT CASSPLGGGTGELFF
few TRBJ1-1 15 TRBD1 TRBV19 TGTGCCAGTACCCTATTAACCCCCCGGACAGGGGAAGCTTTCTTT CASTLLTPRTGEAFF
. TRBJ2-7 14 TRBD2 TRBV29-1 TGCAGCGTGGAACTAGCGGGTCAAACCTACGAGCAGTACTTC CSVELAGQTYEQYF
. TRBJ1-5 15 . TRBV4-2 TGTGCCAGCGGCAGAGGGGGGGATAGCAATCAGCCCCAGCATTTT CASGRGGDSNQPQHF
few TRBJ2-1 15 . TRBV5-1 TGCGCCAGCAGCTTGGTTAGTCAGGGTGGGAATGAGCAGTTCTTC CASSLVSQGGNEQFF
. TRBJ2-1 11 . TRBV29-1 TGCAGCCTTTCGGGGTACAATGAGCAGTTCTTC CSLSGYNEQFF
once TRBJ1-1 16 . TRBV4-3 TGCGCCAGCAGCCAAGATACGGGTCTGTTGAACACTGAAGCTTTCTTT CASSQDTGLLNTEAFF
. TRBJ1-2 14 . TRBV29-1 TGCAGCGTTGAGAGGGGAGGGCCTAACTATGGCTACACCTTC CSVERGGPNYGYTF
. TRBJ1-2 12 . TRBV7-9 TGTTCCAGCAGCGGGGACACCTATGGCTACACCTTC CSSSGDTYGYTF
many TRBJ2-6 17 TRBD2 TRBV28 TGTGCCAGCAGTGGACTAGCGGGGGGAGGTGGGGCCAACGTCCTGACTTTC CASSGLAGGGGANVLTF
few TRBJ1-4 16 . TRBV7-9 TGTGCCAGCAGCTTAGCGGGTAGTAATCGGGTTGAAAAACTGTTTTTT CASSLAGSNRVEKLFF
. TRBJ1-5 18 . TRBV27 TGTGCCAGCAGTTTAGCTCCCCCGACAGCAAATAGCAATCAGCCCCAGCATTTT CASSLAPPTANSNQPQHF
. TRBJ2-7 12 . TRBV7-9 TGTGCCAGCAGCTCCAGGGACAACGAGCAGTACTTC CASSSRDNEQYF
. TRBJ1-2 15 TRBD1 TRBV29-1 TGCAGCGTTCAGGGGACAGTAGACTCTAACTATGGCTACACCTTC CSVQGTVDSNYGYTF
. TRBJ2-5 14 . TRBV10-3 TGTGCCATCAGTGCCTCGGCGGCTCTGGGGACCCAGTACTTC CAISASAALGTQYF
. TRBJ1-4 14 TRBD1 TRBV6-6 TGTGCCAGCAGGGCTAGACAGGGAAATGAAAAACTGTTTTTT CASRARQGNEKLFF
. TRBJ2-5 14 . TRBV5-1 TGCGCCAGCAGCCCAGGAAGCGGGCGGGAGACCCAGTACTTC CASSPGSGRETQYF
. TRBJ2-7 14 TRBD1 TRBV6-1 TGTGCCAGCAGTGTCCGGACAGGAACCTACGAGCAGTACTTC CASSVRTGTYEQYF
. TRBJ1-2 16 TRBD1 TRBV6-1 TGTGCCAGCAGTGAAGCCTCGGGACAGGGCTTCTATGGCTACACCTTC CASSEASGQGFYGYTF
. TRBJ2-7 15 TRBD1 TRBV18 TGTGCCAGCTCACAGACGGGACAGGGCGACTACGAGCAGTACTTC CASSQTGQGDYEQYF
. TRBJ2-7 16 TRBD1 TRBV27 TGTGCCAGCAGTTTAACAGGGGGTTTCTTCTCCTACGAGCAGTACTTC CASSLTGGFFSYEQYF
few TRBJ1-4 16 . TRBV9 TGTGCCAGCAGCGTAGCGGAGGGGAGTTTGGGTGAAAAACTGTTTTTT CASSVAEGSLGEKLFF
once TRBJ2-4 13 TRBD2 TRBV27 TGTGCCAGCAGGGGGGGGGCCAAAAACATTCAGTACTTC CASRGGAKNIQYF
few TRBJ2-7 16 . TRBV25-1 TGTGCCAGCCGCCCTAGGGGGTCTCGAACATTATACGAGCAGTACTTC CASRPRGSRTLYEQYF
once TRBJ1-5 16 . TRBV6-1 TGTGCCAGCAGTGACCGAGTGCAGGTCGGATATCAGCCCCAGCATTTT CASSDRVQVGYQPQHF
. TRBJ2-7 13 . TRBV29-1 TGCAGCGTTGACGTCGGGAGCTCCTACGAGCAGTACTTC CSVDVGSSYEQYF